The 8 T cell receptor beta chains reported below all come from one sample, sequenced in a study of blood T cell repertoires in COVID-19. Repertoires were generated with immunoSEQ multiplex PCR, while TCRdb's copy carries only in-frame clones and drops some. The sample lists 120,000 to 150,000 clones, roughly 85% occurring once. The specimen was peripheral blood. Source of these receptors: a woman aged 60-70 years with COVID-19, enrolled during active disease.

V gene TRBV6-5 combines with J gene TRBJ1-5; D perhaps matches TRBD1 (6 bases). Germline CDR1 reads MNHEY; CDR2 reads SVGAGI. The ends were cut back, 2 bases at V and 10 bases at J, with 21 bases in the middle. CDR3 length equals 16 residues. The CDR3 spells CASSYTPLSSGVPQHF. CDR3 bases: TGTGCCAGCAGTTACACCCCACTCAGTTCAGGGGTCCCCCAGCATTTT.

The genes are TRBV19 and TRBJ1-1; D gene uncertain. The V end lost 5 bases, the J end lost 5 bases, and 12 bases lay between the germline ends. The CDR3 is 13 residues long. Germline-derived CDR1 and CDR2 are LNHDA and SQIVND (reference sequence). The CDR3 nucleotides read TGTGCCAGTAGTGACCTAGTGCGAACTGAAGCTTTCTTT. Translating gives CASSDLVRTEAFF.

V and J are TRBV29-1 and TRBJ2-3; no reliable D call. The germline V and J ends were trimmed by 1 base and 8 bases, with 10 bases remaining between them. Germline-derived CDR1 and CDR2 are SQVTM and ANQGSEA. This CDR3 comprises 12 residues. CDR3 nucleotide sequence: TGCAGCGTTGAAGCCCCGCGAGGTACGCAGTATTTT. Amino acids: CSVEAPRGTQYF.

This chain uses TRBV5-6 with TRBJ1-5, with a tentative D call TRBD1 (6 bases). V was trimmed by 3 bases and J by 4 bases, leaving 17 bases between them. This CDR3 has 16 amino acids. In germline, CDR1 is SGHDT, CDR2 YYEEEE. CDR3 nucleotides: TGTGCCAGCAGCTCCATACCGGGACACCGTAATCAGCCCCAGCATTTT. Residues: CASSSIPGHRNQPQHF.

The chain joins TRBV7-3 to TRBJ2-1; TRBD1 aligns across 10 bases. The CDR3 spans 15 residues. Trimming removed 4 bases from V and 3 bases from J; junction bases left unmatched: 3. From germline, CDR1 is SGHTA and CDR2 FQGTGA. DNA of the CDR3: TGTGCCAGCAGCTCAGGACAGGGGGGCTACAATGAGCAGTTCTTC. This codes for CASSSGQGGYNEQFF.

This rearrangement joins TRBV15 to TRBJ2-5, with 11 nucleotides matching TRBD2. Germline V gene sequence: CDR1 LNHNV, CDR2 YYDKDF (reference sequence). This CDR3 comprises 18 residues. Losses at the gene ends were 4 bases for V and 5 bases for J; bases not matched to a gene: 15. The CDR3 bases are TGTGCCACCAGCAACCGGCGCCTACTAGCGGGGGCTGAGGAGACCCAGTACTTC. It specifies CATSNRRLLAGAEETQYF.

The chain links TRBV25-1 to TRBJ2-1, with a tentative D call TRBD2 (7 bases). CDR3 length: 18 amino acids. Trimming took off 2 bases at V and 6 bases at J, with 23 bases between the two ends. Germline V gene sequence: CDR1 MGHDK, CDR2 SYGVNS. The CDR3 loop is CASSERGIRDYHVNEQFF. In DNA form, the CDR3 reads TGTGCCAGCAGTGAAAGGGGGATTCGGGACTACCACGTCAATGAGCAGTTCTTC. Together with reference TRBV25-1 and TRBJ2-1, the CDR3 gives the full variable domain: EADIYQTPRYLVIGTGKKITLECSQTMGHDKMYWYQQDPGMELHLIHYSYGVNSTEKGDLSSESTVSRIRTEHFPLTLESARPSHTSQYLCASSERGIRDYHVNEQFFGPGTRLTVL.

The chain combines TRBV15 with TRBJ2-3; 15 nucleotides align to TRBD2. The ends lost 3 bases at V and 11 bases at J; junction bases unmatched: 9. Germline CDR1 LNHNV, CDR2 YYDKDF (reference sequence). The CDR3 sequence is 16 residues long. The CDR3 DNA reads TGTGCCACCAGCAGGTCCGGACTAGCGGGGGGGCTGGGGCAGTATTTT. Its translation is CATSRSGLAGGLGQYF.